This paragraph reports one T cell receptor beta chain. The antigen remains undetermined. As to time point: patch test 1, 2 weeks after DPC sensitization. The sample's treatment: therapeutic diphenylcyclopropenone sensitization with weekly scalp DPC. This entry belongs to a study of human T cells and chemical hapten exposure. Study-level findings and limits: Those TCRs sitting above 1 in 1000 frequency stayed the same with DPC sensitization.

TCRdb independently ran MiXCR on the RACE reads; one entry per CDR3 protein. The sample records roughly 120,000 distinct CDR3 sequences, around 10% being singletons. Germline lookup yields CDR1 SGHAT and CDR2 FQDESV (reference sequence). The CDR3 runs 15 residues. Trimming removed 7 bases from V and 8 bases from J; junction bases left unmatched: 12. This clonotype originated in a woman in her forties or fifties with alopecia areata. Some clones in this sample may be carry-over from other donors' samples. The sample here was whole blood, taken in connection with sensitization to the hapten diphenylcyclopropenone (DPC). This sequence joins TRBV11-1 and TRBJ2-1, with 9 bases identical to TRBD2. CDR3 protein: CASTFRRVAGDEQFF. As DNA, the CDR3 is TGTGCCAGCACCTTCAGGAGAGTAGCGGGGGATGAGCAGTTCTTC.